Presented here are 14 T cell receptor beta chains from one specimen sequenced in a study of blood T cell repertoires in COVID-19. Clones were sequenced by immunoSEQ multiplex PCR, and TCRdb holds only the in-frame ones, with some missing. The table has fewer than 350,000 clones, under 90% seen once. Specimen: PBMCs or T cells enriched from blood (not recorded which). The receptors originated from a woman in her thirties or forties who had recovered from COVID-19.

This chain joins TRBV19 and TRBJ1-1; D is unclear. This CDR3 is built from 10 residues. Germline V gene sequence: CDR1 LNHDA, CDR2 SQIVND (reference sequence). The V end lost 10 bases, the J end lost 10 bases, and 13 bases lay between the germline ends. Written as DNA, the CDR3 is TGTGCCACGGGTGGCAGCCGAGCTTTCTTT. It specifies CATGGSRAFF. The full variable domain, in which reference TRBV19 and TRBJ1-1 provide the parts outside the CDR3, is DGGITQSPKYLFRKEGQNVTLSCEQNLNHDAMYWYRQDPGQGLRLIYYSQIVNDFQKGDIAEGYSVSREKKESFPLTVTSAQKNPTAFYLCATGGSRAFFGQGTRLTVV.

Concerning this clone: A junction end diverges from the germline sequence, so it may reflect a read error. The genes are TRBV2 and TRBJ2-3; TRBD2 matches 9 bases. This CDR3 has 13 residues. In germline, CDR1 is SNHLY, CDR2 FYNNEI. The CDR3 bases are TGTGCCAGCAGGGGGACTAGCATAGATACGCAGTATTTT. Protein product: CASRGTSIDTQYF.

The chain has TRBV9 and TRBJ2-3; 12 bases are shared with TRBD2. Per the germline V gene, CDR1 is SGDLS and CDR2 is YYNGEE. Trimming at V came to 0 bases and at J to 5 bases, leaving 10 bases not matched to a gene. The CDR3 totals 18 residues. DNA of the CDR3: TGTGCCAGCAGCGTAGATCCGACTAGCGGGAGTGCCCGAGATACGCAGTATTTT. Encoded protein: CASSVDPTSGSARDTQYF.

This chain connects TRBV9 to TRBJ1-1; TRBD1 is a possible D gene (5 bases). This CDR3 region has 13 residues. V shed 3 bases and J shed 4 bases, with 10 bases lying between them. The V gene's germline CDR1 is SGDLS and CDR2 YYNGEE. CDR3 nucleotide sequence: TGTGCCAGCAGCGCCACAACAGGCACTGAAGCTTTCTTT. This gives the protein CASSATTGTEAFF.

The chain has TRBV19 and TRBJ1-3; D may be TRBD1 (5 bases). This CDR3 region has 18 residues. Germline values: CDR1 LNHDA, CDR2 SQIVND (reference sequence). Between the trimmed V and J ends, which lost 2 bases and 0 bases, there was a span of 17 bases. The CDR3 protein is CASSINLRTSSSGNTIYF. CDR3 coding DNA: TGTGCCAGTAGTATAAACCTCCGGACATCTTCCTCTGGAAACACCATATATTTT.

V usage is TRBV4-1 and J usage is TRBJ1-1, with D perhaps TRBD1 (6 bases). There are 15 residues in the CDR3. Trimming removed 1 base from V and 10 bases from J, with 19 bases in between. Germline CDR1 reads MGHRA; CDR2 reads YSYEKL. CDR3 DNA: TGCGCCAGCAGCCAAGCGTCCGGGCAGGGGAGGGGAGCTTTCTTT. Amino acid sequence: CASSQASGQGRGAFF.

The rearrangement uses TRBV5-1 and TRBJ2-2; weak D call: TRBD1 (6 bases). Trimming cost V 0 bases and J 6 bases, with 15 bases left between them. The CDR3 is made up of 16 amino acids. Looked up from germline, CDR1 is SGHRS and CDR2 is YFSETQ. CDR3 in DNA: TGCGCCAGCAGCTTGGTCGGGACACAGGAGGCCGGGGAGCTGTTTTTT. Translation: CASSLVGTQEAGELFF.

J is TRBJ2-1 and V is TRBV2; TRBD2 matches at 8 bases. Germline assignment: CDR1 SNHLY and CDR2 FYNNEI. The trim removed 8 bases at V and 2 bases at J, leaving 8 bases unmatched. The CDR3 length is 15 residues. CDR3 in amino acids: CASRRGTRTYNEQFF. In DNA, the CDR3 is TGTGCCAGCCGAAGAGGGACTAGAACCTACAATGAGCAGTTCTTC.

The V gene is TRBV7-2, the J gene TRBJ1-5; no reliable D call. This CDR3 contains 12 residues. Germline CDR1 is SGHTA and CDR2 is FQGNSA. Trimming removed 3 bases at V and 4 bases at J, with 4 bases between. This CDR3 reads CASSFLNQPQHF. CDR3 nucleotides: TGTGCCAGCAGCTTTCTAAATCAGCCCCAGCATTTT.

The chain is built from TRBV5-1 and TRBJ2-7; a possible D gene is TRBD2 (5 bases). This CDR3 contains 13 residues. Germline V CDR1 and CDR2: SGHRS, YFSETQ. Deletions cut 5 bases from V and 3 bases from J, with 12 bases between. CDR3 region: CASRETTYYEQYF. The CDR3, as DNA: TGCGCCAGCAGAGAGACTACCTACTACGAGCAGTACTTC.

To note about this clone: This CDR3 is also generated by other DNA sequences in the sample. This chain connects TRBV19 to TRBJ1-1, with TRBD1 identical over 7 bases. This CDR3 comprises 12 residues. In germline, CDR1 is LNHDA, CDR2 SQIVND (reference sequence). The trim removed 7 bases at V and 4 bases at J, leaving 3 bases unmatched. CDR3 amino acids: CASTRGLTEAFF. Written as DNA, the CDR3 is TGTGCCAGTACAAGGGGGCTCACTGAAGCTTTCTTT.

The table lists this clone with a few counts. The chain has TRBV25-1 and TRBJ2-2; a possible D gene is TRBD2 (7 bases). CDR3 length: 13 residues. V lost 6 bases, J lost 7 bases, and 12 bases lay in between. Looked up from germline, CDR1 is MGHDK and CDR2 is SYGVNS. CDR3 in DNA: TGTGCCAGCAGGAGGGGGGGAGTCGGGGAGCTGTTTTTT. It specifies CASRRGGVGELFF.

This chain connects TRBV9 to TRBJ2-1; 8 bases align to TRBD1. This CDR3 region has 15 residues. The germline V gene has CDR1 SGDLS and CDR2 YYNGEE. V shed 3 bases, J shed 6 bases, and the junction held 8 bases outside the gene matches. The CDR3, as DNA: TGTGCCAGCAGCGCGTCTGGCAGGGGGCCCAATGAGCAGTTCTTC. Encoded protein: CASSASGRGPNEQFF.

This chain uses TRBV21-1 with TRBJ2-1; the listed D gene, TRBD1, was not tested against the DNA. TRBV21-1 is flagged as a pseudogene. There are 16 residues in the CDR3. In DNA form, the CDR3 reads TGTGCCAGCAGCAAACCGACAGGGAGGCCGGACAATGAGCAGTTCTTC. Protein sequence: CASSKPTGRPDNEQFF.